The 5 T cell receptor beta chains given below trace back to one sample, sequenced in a study of blood T cells in healthy people across ages. Combining a sample-barcoded 5' primer with a J-beta primer mix, a second PCR ran for about 7 to 11 cycles. TCRdb fed the 5' RACE reads into MiXCR, producing one record per CDR3 protein. The profile shows around 2 million distinct CDR3 sequences, roughly two fifths of them singletons. The source material was blood. All receptors come from a human donor in good health.

This clonotype came up a few times. J is TRBJ2-1 and V is TRBV7-2; D is ambiguous. Germline lookup yields CDR1 SGHTA and CDR2 FQGNSA. The CDR3 totals 15 residues. V shed 1 base and J shed 2 bases, with 9 bases lying between them. The CDR3 spells CASSLDVETYNEQFF. In nucleotides, the CDR3 is TGTGCCAGCAGCTTAGACGTAGAAACCTACAATGAGCAGTTCTTC.

In this sample, this clonotype turned up a few times. The chain uses TRBV12-3 or TRBV12-4 and TRBJ2-1; D remains unclear. V lost 4 bases, J lost 0 bases, and 13 bases lay in between. The CDR3 consists of 16 residues. The CDR3 loop reads CASSSGLHSSYNEQFF. In nucleotides, the CDR3 is TGTGCCAGCAGTTCCGGCTTACATAGCTCCTACAATGAGCAGTTCTTC.

The V and J genes are TRBV3-1 and TRBJ2-7, with 9 bases matching TRBD1. V trimming: 2 bases; J trimming: 1 base; junction bases outside the gene matches: 3. From germline, CDR1 is LGHDT and CDR2 YNNKEL (reference sequence). This CDR3 is 15 amino acids long. The DNA for the CDR3 is TGTGCCAGCAGCCAAATGGGACAGGGATCCTACGAGCAGTACTTC. It translates to CASSQMGQGSYEQYF.

This clonotype has only a few counts. V gene TRBV15 combines with J gene TRBJ2-7, with 9 bases that match TRBD1. V shed 6 bases and J 5 bases; nucleotides not matched to a gene: 5. Germline V lookup: CDR1 LNHNV, CDR2 YYDKDF (reference sequence). There are 13 residues in the CDR3. DNA of the CDR3: TGTGCCACCAGAAGGACAGGGGACGACGAGCAGTACTTC. This translates into CATRRTGDDEQYF. Combining the CDR3 with reference TRBV15 and TRBJ2-7 gives the whole variable domain DAMVIQNPRYQVTQFGKPVTLSCSQTLNHNVMYWYQQKSSQAPKLLFHYYDKDFNNEADTPDNFQSRRPNTSFCFLDIRSPGLGDTAMYLCATRRTGDDEQYFGPGTRLTVT.

In its sample, this clonotype was seen a few times. The V call is TRBV10-3, the J call TRBJ2-5; 7 bases map to TRBD2. The length of the CDR3 is 16 residues. V gave up 3 bases and J gave up 2 bases; unmatched junction bases: 9. Germline V lookup: CDR1 ENHRY, CDR2 SYGVKD. This chain's CDR3 is CAISDPKRAGQETQYF. CDR3 DNA sequence: TGTGCCATCAGTGACCCCAAGAGAGCGGGACAAGAGACCCAGTACTTC.